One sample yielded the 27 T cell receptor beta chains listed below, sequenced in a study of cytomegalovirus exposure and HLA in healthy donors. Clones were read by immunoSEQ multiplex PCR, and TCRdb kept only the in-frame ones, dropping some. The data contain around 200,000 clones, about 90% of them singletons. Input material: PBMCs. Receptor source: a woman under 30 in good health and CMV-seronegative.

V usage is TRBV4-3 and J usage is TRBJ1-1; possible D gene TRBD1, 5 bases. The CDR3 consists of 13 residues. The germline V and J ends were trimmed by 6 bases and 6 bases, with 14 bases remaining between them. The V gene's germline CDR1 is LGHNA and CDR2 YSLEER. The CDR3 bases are TGCGCCAGCAGGGAATTCGGGACTCCTGAAGCTTTCTTT. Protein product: CASREFGTPEAFF.

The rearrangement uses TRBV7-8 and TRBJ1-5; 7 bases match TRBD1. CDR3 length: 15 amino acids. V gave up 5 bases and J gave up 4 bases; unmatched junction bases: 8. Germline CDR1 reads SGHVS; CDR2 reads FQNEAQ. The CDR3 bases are TGTGCCAGCAGCACACGGGACAGTGTAAATCAGCCCCAGCATTTT. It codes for CASSTRDSVNQPQHF.

Here the CDR3 DNA reads TGTGCCAGCAGTCAACAGGGGGAGGGCTATGGCTACACCTTC. This sequence encodes CASSQQGEGYGYTF. This chain links TRBV28 with TRBJ1-2, with 8 bases matching TRBD1. J was trimmed by 4 bases and V by 5 bases; bases with no gene match: 6. CDR3 length equals 14 residues. Germline V gives CDR1 MDHEN, CDR2 SYDVKM.

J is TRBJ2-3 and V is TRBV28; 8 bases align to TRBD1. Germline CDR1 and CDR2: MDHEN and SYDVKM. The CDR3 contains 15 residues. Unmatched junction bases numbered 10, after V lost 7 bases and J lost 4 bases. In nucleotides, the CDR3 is TGTGCCAGCAACTCTCACGGACAGGGCTCAGATACGCAGTATTTT. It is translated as CASNSHGQGSDTQYF.

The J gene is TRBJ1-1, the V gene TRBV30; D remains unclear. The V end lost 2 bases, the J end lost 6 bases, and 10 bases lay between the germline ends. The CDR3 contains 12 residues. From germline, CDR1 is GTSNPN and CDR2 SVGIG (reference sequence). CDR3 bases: TGTGCCTGGAGTAGCCCTGCGTCTGAAGCTTTCTTT. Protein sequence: CAWSSPASEAFF. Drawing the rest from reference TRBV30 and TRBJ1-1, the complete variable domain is SQTIHQWPATLVQPVGSPLSLECTVEGTSNPNLYWYRQAAGRGLQLLFYSVGIGQISSEVPQNLSASRPQDRQFILSSKKLLLSDSGFYLCAWSSPASEAFFGQGTRLTVV.

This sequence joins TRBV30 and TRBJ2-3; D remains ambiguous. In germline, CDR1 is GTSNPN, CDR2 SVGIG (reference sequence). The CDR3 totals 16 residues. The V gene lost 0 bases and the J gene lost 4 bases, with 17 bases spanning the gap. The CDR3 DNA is TGTGCCTGGAGTGTACTGGCAGGCCTCTGGCCAGATACGCAGTATTTT. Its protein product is CAWSVLAGLWPDTQYF.

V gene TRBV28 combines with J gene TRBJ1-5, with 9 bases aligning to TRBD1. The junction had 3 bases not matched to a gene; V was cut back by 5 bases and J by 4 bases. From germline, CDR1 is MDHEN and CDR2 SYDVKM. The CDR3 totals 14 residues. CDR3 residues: CASSVQGANQPQHF. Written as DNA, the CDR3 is TGTGCCAGCAGTGTACAGGGGGCTAATCAGCCCCAGCATTTT.

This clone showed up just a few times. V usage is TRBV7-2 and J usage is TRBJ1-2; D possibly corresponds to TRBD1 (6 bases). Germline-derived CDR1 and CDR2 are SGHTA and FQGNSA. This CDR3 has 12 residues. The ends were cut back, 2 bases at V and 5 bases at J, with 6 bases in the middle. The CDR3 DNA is TGTGCCAGCAGCTTAACAGGGTATGGCTACACCTTC. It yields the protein CASSLTGYGYTF.

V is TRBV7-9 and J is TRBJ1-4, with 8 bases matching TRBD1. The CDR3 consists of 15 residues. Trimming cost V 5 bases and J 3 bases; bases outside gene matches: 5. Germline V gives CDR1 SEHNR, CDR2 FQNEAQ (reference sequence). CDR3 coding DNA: TGTGCCAGCAGCCTTGGACAGGGCGCTAATGAAAAACTGTTTTTT. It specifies CASSLGQGANEKLFF. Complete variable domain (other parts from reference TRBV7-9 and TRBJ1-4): DTGVSQNPRHKITKRGQNVTFRCDPISEHNRLYWYRQTLGQGPEFLTYFQNEAQLEKSRLLSDRFSAERPKGSFSTLEIQRTEQGDSAMYLCASSLGQGANEKLFFGSGTQLSVL.

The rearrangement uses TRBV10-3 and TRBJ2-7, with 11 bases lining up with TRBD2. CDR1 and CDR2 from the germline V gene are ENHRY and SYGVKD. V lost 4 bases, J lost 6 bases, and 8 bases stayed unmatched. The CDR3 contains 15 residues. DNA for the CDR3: TGTGCCATCAGTGGGGCTAGCGGGAGGACCAGCGAGCAGTACTTC. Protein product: CAISGASGRTSEQYF.

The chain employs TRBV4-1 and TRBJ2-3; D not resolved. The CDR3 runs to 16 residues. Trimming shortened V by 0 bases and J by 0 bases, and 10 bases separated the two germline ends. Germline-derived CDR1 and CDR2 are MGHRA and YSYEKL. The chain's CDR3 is CASSQEGSPSTDTQYF. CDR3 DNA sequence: TGCGCCAGCAGCCAAGAGGGCAGCCCTAGCACAGATACGCAGTATTTT.

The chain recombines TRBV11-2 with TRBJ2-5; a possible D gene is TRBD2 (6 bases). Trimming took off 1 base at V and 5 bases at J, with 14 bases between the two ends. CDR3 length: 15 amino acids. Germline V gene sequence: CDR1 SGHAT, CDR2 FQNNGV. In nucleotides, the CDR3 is TGTGCCAGCAGCTTAGCTCTAGGCCGGGGGGAGACCCAGTACTTC. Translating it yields CASSLALGRGETQYF.

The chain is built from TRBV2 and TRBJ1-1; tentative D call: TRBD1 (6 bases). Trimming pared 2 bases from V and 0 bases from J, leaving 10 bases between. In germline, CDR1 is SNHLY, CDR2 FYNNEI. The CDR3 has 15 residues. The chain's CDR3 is CASSERGWMNTEAFF. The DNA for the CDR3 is TGTGCCAGCAGTGAAAGGGGGTGGATGAACACTGAAGCTTTCTTT.

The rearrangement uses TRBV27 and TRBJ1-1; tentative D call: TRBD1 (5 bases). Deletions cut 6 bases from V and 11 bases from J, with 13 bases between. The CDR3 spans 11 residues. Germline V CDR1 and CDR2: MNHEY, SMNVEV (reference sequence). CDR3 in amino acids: CASRPQGCAFF. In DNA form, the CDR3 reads TGTGCCAGCAGACCCCAGGGTTGCGCTTTCTTT.

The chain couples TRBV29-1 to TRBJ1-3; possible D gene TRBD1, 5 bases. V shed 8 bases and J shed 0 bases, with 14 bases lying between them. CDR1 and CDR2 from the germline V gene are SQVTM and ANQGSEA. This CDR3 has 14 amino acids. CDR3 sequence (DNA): TGCAGCCTCGAGTCAGGGATCTCTGGAAACACCATATATTTT. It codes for CSLESGISGNTIYF.

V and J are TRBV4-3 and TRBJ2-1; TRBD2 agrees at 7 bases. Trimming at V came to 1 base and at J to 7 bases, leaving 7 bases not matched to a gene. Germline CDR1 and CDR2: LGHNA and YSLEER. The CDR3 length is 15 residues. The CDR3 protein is CASSQVPSGPNEQFF. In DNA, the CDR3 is TGCGCCAGCAGCCAAGTTCCTAGCGGACCTAATGAGCAGTTCTTC.

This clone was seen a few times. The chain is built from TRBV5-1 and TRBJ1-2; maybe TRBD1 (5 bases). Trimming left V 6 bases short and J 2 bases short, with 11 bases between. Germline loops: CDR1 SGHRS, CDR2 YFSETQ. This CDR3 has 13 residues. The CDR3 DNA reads TGCGCCAGCACCCTGGGGGGAAACTATGGCTACACCTTC. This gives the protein CASTLGGNYGYTF.

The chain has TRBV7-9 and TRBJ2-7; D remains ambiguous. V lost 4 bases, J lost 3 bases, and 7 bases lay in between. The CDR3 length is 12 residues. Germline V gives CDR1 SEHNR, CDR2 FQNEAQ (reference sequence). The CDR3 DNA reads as TGTGCCAGCAGCTCACTTATCTACGAGCAGTACTTC. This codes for CASSSLIYEQYF.

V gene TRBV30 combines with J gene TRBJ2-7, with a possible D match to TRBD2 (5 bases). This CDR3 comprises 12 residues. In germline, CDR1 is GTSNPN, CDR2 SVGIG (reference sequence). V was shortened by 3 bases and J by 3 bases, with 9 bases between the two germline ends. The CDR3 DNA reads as TGTGCCTGGAGCACGGAGGACTACGAGCAGTACTTC. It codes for CAWSTEDYEQYF.

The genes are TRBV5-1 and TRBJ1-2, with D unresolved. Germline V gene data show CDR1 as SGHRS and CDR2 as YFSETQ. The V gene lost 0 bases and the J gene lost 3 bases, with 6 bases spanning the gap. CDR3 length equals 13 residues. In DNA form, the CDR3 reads TGCGCCAGCAGCTTGGGAGGAGACTATGGCTACACCTTC. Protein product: CASSLGGDYGYTF.

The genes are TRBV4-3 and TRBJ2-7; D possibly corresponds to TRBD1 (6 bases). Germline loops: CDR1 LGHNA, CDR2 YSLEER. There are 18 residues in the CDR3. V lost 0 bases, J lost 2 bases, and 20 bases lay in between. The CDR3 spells CASSQEITPRGAPYEQYF. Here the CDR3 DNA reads TGCGCCAGCAGCCAAGAAATTACCCCCAGGGGCGCCCCCTACGAGCAGTACTTC.

The chain's CDR3 is CATSSPDSPREQYF. The CDR3 DNA sequence: TGTGCCACCAGCAGTCCTGACAGCCCTCGCGAGCAGTACTTC. V and J are TRBV15 and TRBJ2-7; possibly TRBD1 for D (5 bases). The germline V and J ends were trimmed by 3 bases and 6 bases, with 15 bases remaining between them. Germline V CDR1 and CDR2: LNHNV, YYDKDF (reference sequence). CDR3 length: 14 residues.

The CDR3 bases are TGTGCCAGCAGCTTGGTTTGGCGGGAGGAAACCGGGGAGCTGTTTTTT. It codes for CASSLVWREETGELFF. The chain joins TRBV5-6 to TRBJ2-2, with TRBD2 matching 8 bases. CDR3 length: 16 residues. Per the germline V gene, CDR1 is SGHDT and CDR2 is YYEEEE. With V trimmed by 0 bases and J by 5 bases, 6 bases remained unmatched.

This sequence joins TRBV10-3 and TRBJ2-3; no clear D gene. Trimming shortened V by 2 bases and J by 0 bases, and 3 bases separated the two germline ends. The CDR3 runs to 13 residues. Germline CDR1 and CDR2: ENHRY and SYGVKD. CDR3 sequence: CAISEGSTDTQYF. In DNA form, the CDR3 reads TGTGCCATCAGTGAGGGCAGCACAGATACGCAGTATTTT.

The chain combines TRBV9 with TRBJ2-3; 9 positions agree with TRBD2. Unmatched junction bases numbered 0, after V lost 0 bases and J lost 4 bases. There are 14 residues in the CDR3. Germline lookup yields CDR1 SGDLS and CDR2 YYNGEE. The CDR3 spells CASSVGGGADTQYF. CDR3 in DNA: TGTGCCAGCAGCGTAGGCGGGGGGGCAGATACGCAGTATTTT.

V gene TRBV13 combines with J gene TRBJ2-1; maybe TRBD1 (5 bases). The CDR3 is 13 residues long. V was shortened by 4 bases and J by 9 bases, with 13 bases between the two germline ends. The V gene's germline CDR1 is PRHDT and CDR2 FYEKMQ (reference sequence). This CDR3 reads CASSSRRGPEQFF. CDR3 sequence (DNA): TGTGCCAGCAGCTCTCGTAGGGGCCCTGAGCAGTTCTTC.

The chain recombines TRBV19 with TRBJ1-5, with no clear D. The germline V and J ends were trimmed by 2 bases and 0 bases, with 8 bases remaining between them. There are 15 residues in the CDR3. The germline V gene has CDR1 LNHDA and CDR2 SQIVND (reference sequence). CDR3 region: CASSISDYSNQPQHF. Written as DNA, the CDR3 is TGTGCCAGTAGTATAAGCGATTATAGCAATCAGCCCCAGCATTTT.